Listed below are T cell receptor beta chains from one sample, sequenced in a study of T cells after posttransplantation cyclophosphamide. The assay was immunoSEQ multiplex PCR, and TCRdb's table has in-frame clones only and misses some. The sample records about 21,000 clones, 80% to 90% being singletons. Specimen: PBMCs, collected about 350 days after allogeneic stem cell transplant with calcineurin inhibitor and methotrexate. All receptors come from a female patient aged 25-40 years who received an allogeneic stem cell transplant from an unrelated donor, was CMV-positive, and had acute and chronic GVHD. Some T cells may be transferred from the graft donor. The conserved cysteine and the conserved F or W are not part of the CDR3 here.

>TRBV9|11|TRBJ1-5
ASSVAGNQPQH
>TRBV9|13|TRBJ2-2
ASTVGGVDTGELF
>TRBV5-6|16|TRBJ2-6
ASSFGAGGNSGANVLT
>TRBV28|11|TRBJ1-1
ASSLYEGTEAF
>TRBV19|13|TRBJ1-6
ASSAGTGYNSPLH
>TRBV2|14|TRBJ2-3
ASSERGPGSADTQY
>TRBV10-2|10|TRBJ1-3
ASSLQLNTIY
>TRBV15|12|TRBJ2-1
ATSRVSGLNEQF
>TRBV19|16|TRBJ2-1
ASSTGRWGQGVGREQF
>TRBV30|12|TRBJ2-3
AWSQGLAADTQY
>TRBV11-2|10|TRBJ1-1
ASSPFNTEAF
>TRBV6-1|10|TRBJ2-7
ASSWTGYEQY
>TRBV11-2|11|TRBJ1-1
ASSFTGNTEAF
>TRBV30|13|TRBJ1-2
AWSVWTGKAYGYT
>TRBV19|12|TRBJ1-1
ASSMGLGNTEAF
>TRBV18|10|TRBJ2-1
ASSPVRGEQF
>TRBV25-1|14|TRBJ1-2
ASSEWVSREGYGYT
>TRBV13|10|TRBJ1-2
ASSSYRDGYT
>TRBV4-1|13|TRBJ1-5
ASSLHWGGNQPQH
>TRBV7-9|12|TRBJ1-5
ASSPGTANQPQH
>TRBV9|14|TRBJ2-6
ASSPWTVEGANVLT
>TRBV19|14|TRBJ1-3
ASSIVPGRPGNTIY
>TRBV7-8|14|TRBJ1-3
ASAPWDSLSGNTIY
>TRBV27|12|TRBJ2-2
ASSPGRVTGELF
>TRBV14|14|TRBJ2-4
ASSLTSGRTKNIQY
>TRBV19|13|TRBJ2-7
ASSISGQGIDEQY
>TRBV9|12|TRBJ2-7
ASSESGRAYEQY
>TRBV19|12|TRBJ1-2
ASLDPGQGGGYT
>TRBV6-1|12|TRBJ1-2
ASRPSTGNPGYT
>TRBV28|12|TRBJ2-7
ASMEAQPSYEQY
>TRBV6-4|11|TRBJ1-1
ASSATGSTEAF